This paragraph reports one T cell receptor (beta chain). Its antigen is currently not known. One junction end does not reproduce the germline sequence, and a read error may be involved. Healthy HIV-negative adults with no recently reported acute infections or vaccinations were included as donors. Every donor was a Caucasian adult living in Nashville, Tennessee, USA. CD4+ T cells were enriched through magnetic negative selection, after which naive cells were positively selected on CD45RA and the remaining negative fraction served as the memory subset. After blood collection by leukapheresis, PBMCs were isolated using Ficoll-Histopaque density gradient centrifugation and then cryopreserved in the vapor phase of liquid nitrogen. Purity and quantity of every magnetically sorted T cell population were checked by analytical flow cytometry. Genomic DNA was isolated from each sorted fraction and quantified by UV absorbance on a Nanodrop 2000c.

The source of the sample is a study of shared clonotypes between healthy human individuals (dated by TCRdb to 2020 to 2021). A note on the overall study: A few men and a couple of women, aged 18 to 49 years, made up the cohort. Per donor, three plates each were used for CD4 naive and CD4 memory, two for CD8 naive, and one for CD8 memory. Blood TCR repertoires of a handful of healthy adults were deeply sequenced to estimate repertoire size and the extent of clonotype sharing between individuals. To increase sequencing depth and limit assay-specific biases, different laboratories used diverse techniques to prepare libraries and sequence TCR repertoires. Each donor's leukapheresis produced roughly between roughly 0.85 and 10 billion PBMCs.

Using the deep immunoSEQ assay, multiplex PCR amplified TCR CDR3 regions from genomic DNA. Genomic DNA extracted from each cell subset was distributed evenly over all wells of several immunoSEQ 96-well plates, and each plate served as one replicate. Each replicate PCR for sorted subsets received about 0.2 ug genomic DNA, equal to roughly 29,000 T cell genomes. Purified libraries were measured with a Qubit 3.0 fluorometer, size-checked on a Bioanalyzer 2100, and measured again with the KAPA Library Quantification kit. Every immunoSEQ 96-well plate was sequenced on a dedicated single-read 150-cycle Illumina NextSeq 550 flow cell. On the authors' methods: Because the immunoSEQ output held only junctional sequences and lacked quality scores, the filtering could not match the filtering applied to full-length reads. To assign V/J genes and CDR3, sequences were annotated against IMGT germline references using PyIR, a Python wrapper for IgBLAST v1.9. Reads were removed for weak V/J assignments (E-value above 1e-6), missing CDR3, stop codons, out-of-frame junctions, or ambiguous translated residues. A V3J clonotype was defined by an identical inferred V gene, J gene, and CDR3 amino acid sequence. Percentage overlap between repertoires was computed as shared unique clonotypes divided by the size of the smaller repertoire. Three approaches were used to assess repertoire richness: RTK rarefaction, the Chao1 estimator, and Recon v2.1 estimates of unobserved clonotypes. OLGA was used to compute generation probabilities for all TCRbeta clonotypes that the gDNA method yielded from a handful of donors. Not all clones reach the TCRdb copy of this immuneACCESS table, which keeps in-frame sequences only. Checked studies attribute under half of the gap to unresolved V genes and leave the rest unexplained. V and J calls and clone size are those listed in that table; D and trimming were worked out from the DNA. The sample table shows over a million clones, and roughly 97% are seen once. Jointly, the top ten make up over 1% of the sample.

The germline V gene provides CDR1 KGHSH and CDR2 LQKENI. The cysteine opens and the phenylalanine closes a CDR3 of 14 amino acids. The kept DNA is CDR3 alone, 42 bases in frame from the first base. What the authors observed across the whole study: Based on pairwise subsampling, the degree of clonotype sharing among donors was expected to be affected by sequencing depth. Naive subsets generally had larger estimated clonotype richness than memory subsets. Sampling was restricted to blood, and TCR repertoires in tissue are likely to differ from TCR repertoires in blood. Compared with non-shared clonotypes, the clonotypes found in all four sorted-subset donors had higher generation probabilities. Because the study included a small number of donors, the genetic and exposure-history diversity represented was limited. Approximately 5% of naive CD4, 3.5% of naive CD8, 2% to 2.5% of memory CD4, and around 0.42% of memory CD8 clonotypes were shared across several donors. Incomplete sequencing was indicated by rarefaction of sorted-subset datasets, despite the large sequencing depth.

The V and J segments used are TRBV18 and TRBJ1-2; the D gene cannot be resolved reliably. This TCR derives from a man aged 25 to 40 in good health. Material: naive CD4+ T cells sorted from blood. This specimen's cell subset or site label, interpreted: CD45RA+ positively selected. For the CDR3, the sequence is CASSPPVAAYGYTF. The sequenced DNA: TGTGCCAGCTCGCCACCGGTTGCAGCTTATGGCTACACCTTC. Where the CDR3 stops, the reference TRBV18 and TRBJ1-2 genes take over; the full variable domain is NAGVMQNPRHLVRRRGQEARLRCSPMKGHSHVYWYRQLPEEGLKFMVYLQKENIIDESGMPKERFSAEFPKEGPSILRIQQVVRGDSAAYFCASSPPVAAYGYTFGSGTRLTVV.